This TCR beta chain was identified in a study of OX40 agonist ivuxolimab in advanced cancers. The overall study: With ivuxolimab, an agonistic anti-OX40 (CD134) antibody, patients were treated. Dose-escalation cases comprised hepatocellular carcinoma, melanoma, renal cell or head and neck cancer. Findings and limits, study-wide: Relative to CD4+ cells, CD8+ T cells on average had more expanded clones.

Only in-frame clones appear in the TCRdb table, and some are missing; sequencing was by immunoSEQ multiplex PCR. The sample shows 45,000 to 50,000 clones, about nine tenths of them seen only once. With regard to this clone: Its matching antigen is unknown.

V was pared by 8 bases and J by 2 bases, with 3 bases of the junction left unmatched. The CDR3 is made up of 14 amino acids. CDR1 is MRHNA and CDR2 is SNTAGT in the germline V gene. Samples of blood were obtained at baseline, on cycle 4 day 1, and on cycle 7 day 1. The J gene is TRBJ2-5, the V gene TRBV6-4, with TRBD2 matching 12 bases. This receptor was obtained from an adult with an advanced solid tumor such as melanoma, head and neck, liver or kidney cancer. The source was CD4+ or CD8+ T cells sorted from blood, collected in a trial of the OX40 agonist ivuxolimab. CDR3 sequence: CASDGLAGQETQYF. Written as DNA, the CDR3 is TGTGCCAGCGATGGACTAGCGGGGCAAGAGACCCAGTACTTC.